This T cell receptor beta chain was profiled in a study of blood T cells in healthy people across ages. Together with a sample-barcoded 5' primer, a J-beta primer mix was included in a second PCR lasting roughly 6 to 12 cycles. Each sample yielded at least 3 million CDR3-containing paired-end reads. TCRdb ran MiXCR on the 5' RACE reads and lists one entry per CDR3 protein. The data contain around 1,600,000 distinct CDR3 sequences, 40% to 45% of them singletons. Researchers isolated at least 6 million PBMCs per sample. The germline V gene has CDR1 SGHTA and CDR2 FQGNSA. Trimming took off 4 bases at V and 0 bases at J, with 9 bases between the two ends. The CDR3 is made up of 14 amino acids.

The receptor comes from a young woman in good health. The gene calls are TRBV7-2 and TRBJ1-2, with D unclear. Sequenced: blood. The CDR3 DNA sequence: TGTGCCAGCAGCTCACCCCCAGCTAACTATGGCTACACCTTC. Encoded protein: CASSSPPANYGYTF.